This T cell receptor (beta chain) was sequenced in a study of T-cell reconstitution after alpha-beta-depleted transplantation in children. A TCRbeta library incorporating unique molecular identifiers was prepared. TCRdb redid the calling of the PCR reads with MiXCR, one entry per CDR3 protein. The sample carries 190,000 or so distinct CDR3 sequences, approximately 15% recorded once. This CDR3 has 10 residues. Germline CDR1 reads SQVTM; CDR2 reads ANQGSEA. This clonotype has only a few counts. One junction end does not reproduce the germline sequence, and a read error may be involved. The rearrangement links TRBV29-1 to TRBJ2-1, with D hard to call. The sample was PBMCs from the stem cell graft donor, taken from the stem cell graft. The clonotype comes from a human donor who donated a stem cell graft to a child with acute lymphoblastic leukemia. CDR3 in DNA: TGCAGCGTTGAAGGCCCAGAAAGGGCATTC. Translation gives CSVEGPERAF.